The 23 T cell receptor beta chains below come from one sample, sequenced in a study of T cell repertoires in cytomegalovirus infection. Their target antigens are unknown. One entry per CDR3 protein, called by TCRdb with MiXCR from the reads. This table has 700,000 to 900,000 distinct CDR3 sequences, almost 30% appearing once. The sample was cultured CD8+ T cells from PBMCs, taken from culture after CMV antigen stimulation. These receptors were collected from a human donor in good health (CMV status not recorded). Some clones in this sample may be carry-over from other donors' samples.

This chain links TRBV6-4 with TRBJ1-2; D may be TRBD1 (5 bases). This CDR3 is 13 amino acids long. Germline V lookup: CDR1 MRHNA, CDR2 SNTAGT. The ends were cut back, 5 bases at V and 7 bases at J, with 14 bases in the middle. CDR3 sequence reads: CASSQGINSGYTF. In nucleotides, the CDR3 is TGTGCCAGCAGTCAGGGCATCAATTCTGGCTACACCTTC.

The chain is built from TRBV20-1 and TRBJ2-1; TRBD2 agrees at 7 bases. Germline V gene sequence: CDR1 DFQATT, CDR2 SNEGSKA (reference sequence). This CDR3 contains 13 residues. V trimming: 2 bases; J trimming: 5 bases; junction bases outside the gene matches: 3. The CDR3 DNA follows: TGCAGTGCTAGATGGGGGGGGGACAATGAGCAGTTCTTC. The encoded protein is CSARWGGDNEQFF.

V and J are TRBV2 and TRBJ1-1; D call uncertain. CDR3 length: 13 residues. Trimming shortened V by 8 bases and J by 6 bases, and 16 bases separated the two germline ends. In germline, CDR1 is SNHLY, CDR2 FYNNEI. The CDR3: CASHMYSIAEAFF. CDR3 nucleotide sequence: TGTGCCAGCCATATGTACTCTATAGCTGAAGCTTTCTTT. The complete variable domain, with remaining parts taken from reference TRBV2 and TRBJ1-1, reads EPEVTQTPSHQVTQMGQEVILRCVPISNHLYFYWYRQILGQKVEFLVSFYNNEISEKSEIFDDQFSVERPDGSNFTLKIRSTKLEDSAMYFCASHMYSIAEAFFGQGTRLTVV.

This rearrangement joins TRBV28 to TRBJ2-1; D not certain. Germline CDR1 MDHEN, CDR2 SYDVKM. The V and J ends lost 1 base and 4 bases respectively, with 8 bases between them. This CDR3 has 14 residues. CDR3: CASSLSWVYNEQFF. The CDR3 DNA sequence: TGTGCCAGCAGTTTATCGTGGGTATACAATGAGCAGTTCTTC.

This clonotype was observed at least ten times. The V gene is TRBV7-6, the J gene TRBJ2-5; 8 positions match TRBD2. The V and J ends lost 8 bases and 5 bases, in that order; junction bases with no gene match: 10. Germline CDR1 is SGHVS and CDR2 is FNYEAQ. The length of the CDR3 is 14 residues. CDR3 amino acids: CASSLRGGEETQYF. DNA for the CDR3: TGTGCCAGCTCCCTTCGGGGGGGCGAGGAGACCCAGTACTTC.

This clonotype was seen a few times. The chain joins TRBV4-1 to TRBJ1-2; a possible D gene is TRBD1 (5 bases). The germline V and J ends were trimmed by 0 bases and 8 bases, with 13 bases remaining between them. This CDR3 has 14 amino acids. The germline V gene has CDR1 MGHRA and CDR2 YSYEKL. The CDR3 region is CASSQDRGSGGYTF. CDR3 nucleotide sequence: TGCGCCAGCAGCCAAGATCGGGGCTCGGGAGGCTACACCTTC.

This clonotype was recorded many times. The chain couples TRBV5-8 to TRBJ1-1, with TRBD1 identical over 7 bases. V shed 0 bases and J 1 base; nucleotides not matched to a gene: 12. Germline CDR1 reads SGHTS; CDR2 reads YDEGEE. This CDR3 contains 18 residues. Here the CDR3 reads CASSLGPQQGRRNTEAFF. The DNA of the CDR3 is TGTGCCAGCAGCTTGGGGCCCCAACAGGGGAGGAGGAACACTGAAGCTTTCTTT.

For the CDR3, the DNA is TGCGCCAGCAGCTTGGCCGGGACAGGGAGGGTCAATGAGCAGTTCTTC. The encoded protein is CASSLAGTGRVNEQFF. This rearrangement joins TRBV5-1 to TRBJ2-1, with TRBD1 matching over 9 bases. Losses at the gene ends were 0 bases for V and 6 bases for J; bases not matched to a gene: 7. Germline V CDR1 and CDR2: SGHRS, YFSETQ. There are 16 residues in the CDR3.

The chain has TRBV29-1 and TRBJ1-2, with 7 bases matching TRBD1. The CDR3 is 15 residues long. The trim removed 0 bases at V and 2 bases at J, leaving 6 bases unmatched. Germline CDR1 is SQVTM and CDR2 is ANQGSEA. CDR3 amino acids: CSVEDLNRGNYGYTF. CDR3 sequence (DNA): TGCAGCGTTGAAGATCTGAACAGGGGAAACTATGGCTACACCTTC.

The table lists this clonotype with a few counts. The rearrangement joins TRBV27 to TRBJ1-3; 8 bases fit TRBD1. CDR1 and CDR2 (germline): MNHEY, SMNVEV (reference sequence). V shed 0 bases and J 5 bases; nucleotides not matched to a gene: 12. The CDR3 loop spans 18 amino acids. The CDR3 nucleotides read TGTGCCAGCAGTTTATCAACCCCGGTGACAGGGGAGCGAAACACCATATATTTT. Its translation: CASSLSTPVTGERNTIYF.

This clonotype was seen a handful of times. The chain joins TRBV6-5 to TRBJ1-2, with 8 bases aligning to TRBD1. Per germline, CDR1 MNHEY and CDR2 SVGAGI. The trim removed 6 bases at V and 8 bases at J, leaving 11 bases unmatched. The CDR3 consists of 14 residues. CDR3 nucleotides: TGTGCCAGCAGGGCCCGGACAGGGAACCTAGGCTACACCTTC. Translated, it gives CASRARTGNLGYTF.

This chain connects TRBV20-1 to TRBJ2-5; D might be TRBD2 (5 bases). The V end was cut by 0 bases, the J end by 2 bases, with 16 bases between. In germline, CDR1 is DFQATT, CDR2 SNEGSKA (reference sequence). The CDR3 runs to 16 residues. This chain's CDR3 is CSARDVGNREQETQYF. The CDR3 nucleotides are TGCAGTGCTAGAGATGTCGGGAATCGGGAACAAGAGACCCAGTACTTC.

This chain connects TRBV13 to TRBJ1-2; tentative D call: TRBD1 (6 bases). V gave up 5 bases and J gave up 5 bases, with 15 bases separating them. The CDR3 length is 14 residues. Germline V lookup: CDR1 PRHDT, CDR2 FYEKMQ (reference sequence). The CDR3 nucleotides are TGTGCCAGCAGCCCAGCGACAGGACCATATGGCTACACCTTC. This codes for CASSPATGPYGYTF.

The chain is built from TRBV27 and TRBJ2-1, with 9 bases lining up with TRBD1. CDR3 size: 16 residues. CDR1 is MNHEY and CDR2 is SMNVEV in the germline V gene (reference sequence). V lost 3 bases to trimming and J lost 8 bases; unmatched junction nucleotides: 11. CDR3 in amino acids: CASSFSWDREIYEQFF. CDR3 bases: TGTGCCAGCAGTTTCTCATGGGACAGGGAAATTTATGAGCAGTTCTTC.

Turning to this clonotype: At one end the junction does not follow the germline gene, possibly because of a read error. V and J are TRBV10-3 and TRBJ2-1, with 9 nucleotides matching TRBD2. The CDR3 is made up of 14 amino acids. Germline V gene data show CDR1 as ENHRY and CDR2 as SYGVKD. CDR3 sequence reads: CALRGGTSYSEQFF. The CDR3 DNA sequence: TGTGCCTTGAGGGGAGGGACTAGCTACAGTGAGCAGTTCTTC.

This clonotype was seen a handful of times. The CDR3 bases are TGTGCCAGCCGGGACAGGGGGAGGGATACGCAGTATTTT. Amino acid sequence: CASRDRGRDTQYF. The chain links TRBV19 to TRBJ2-3; TRBD1 matches at 11 bases. The J segment lost 6 bases and the V segment lost 9 bases, leaving 5 bases of the junction unmatched. The CDR3 totals 13 residues. The germline V gene has CDR1 LNHDA and CDR2 SQIVND (reference sequence).

The table lists this clonotype with a few counts. The chain recombines TRBV11-2 with TRBJ2-1; D unresolved. CDR1 and CDR2 (germline): SGHAT, FQNNGV. Trimming pared 1 base from V and 4 bases from J, leaving 8 bases between. This CDR3 contains 14 residues. CDR3 amino acids: CASSLVQAYNEQFF. CDR3 sequence (DNA): TGTGCCAGCAGCTTAGTTCAGGCGTACAATGAGCAGTTCTTC.

V is TRBV5-4 and J is TRBJ2-5; the D gene is possibly TRBD2 (5 bases). The ends were cut back, 4 bases at V and 1 base at J, with 14 bases in the middle. Germline CDR1 is SGHNT and CDR2 is YYREEE (reference sequence). This CDR3 is 15 amino acids long. The CDR3 sequence is CASSVEAVIQETQYF. The CDR3, as DNA: TGTGCCAGCAGCGTTGAAGCGGTAATCCAAGAGACCCAGTACTTC.

In its sample, this clonotype was seen many times. This chain joins TRBV12-3 or TRBV12-4 and TRBJ2-3; unclear D gene. The CDR3 covers 17 residues. The germline V and J ends were trimmed by 3 bases and 2 bases, with 18 bases remaining between them. The chain's CDR3 is CASSFDLPGRHTDTQYF. The CDR3 DNA reads as TGTGCCAGCAGTTTTGACTTGCCCGGTAGACACACAGATACGCAGTATTTT.

J is TRBJ1-2 and V is TRBV7-9, with a tentative D call TRBD1 (6 bases). This CDR3 is 15 amino acids long. The germline CDR1 and CDR2 sequences are SEHNR and FQNEAQ (reference sequence). Trimming removed 4 bases at V and 4 bases at J, with 16 bases between. As DNA, the CDR3 is TGTGCCAGCAGCTACCAGGACAGAAGATTCTATGGCTACACCTTC. Translation gives CASSYQDRRFYGYTF. The whole variable domain, remainder taken from reference TRBV7-9 and TRBJ1-2, is DTGVSQNPRHKITKRGQNVTFRCDPISEHNRLYWYRQTLGQGPEFLTYFQNEAQLEKSRLLSDRFSAERPKGSFSTLEIQRTEQGDSAMYLCASSYQDRRFYGYTFGSGTRLTVV.

The CDR3 reads CSVDGAGRETQYF. The CDR3, as DNA: TGCAGCGTTGACGGCGCGGGGCGAGAGACCCAGTACTTC. The J gene is TRBJ2-5, the V gene TRBV29-1; D is possibly TRBD2 (6 bases). CDR1 and CDR2 from the germline V gene are SQVTM and ANQGSEA. The CDR3 loop spans 13 amino acids. Trimming cost V 3 bases and J 4 bases, with 12 bases left between them.

This clonotype came up many times. This chain joins TRBV7-8 and TRBJ2-6, with D unclear. CDR1 and CDR2 from the germline V gene are SGHVS and FQNEAQ. The length of the CDR3 is 17 residues. Trimming pared 2 bases from V and 1 base from J, leaving 12 bases between. CDR3 in DNA: TGTGCCAGCAGCTTATGGCAGGAAGCGTCTGGGGCCAACGTCCTGACTTTC. Residues: CASSLWQEASGANVLTF. Full variable domain (outside the CDR3, taken from reference TRBV7-8 and TRBJ2-6): GAGVSQSPRYKVAKRGQDVALRCDPISGHVSLFWYQQALGQGPEFLTYFQNEAQLDKSGLPSDRFFAERPEGSVSTLKIQRTQQEDSAVYLCASSLWQEASGANVLTFGAGSRLTVL.

V usage is TRBV6-5 and J usage is TRBJ1-1; tentatively, D is TRBD1 (5 bases). Trimming removed 0 bases at V and 3 bases at J, with 17 bases between. Germline V gene lookup returns CDR1 MNHEY and CDR2 SVGAGI. The CDR3 has 17 amino acids. This CDR3 is CASSYSGQSLGHTEAFF. CDR3 bases: TGTGCCAGCAGTTACTCGGGTCAGTCCTTGGGACACACTGAAGCTTTCTTT.